This paragraph covers one TCR beta chain sequence. Its specificity is not known. This same CDR3 is encoded by further DNA sequences in the sample. This sample is part of a study of cytomegalovirus exposure and HLA in healthy donors. Regarding the study as a whole: Among immune exposure information, only CMV serostatus was available. Presence/absence comparisons presumed near-even sequencing depth among donors.

Germline CDR1 and CDR2: SGHRS and YFSETQ. The CDR3 sequence is 14 residues long. J was trimmed by 3 bases and V by 0 bases; bases with no gene match: 0. PCR primers comprised 60 Vbeta and 13 Jbeta primers. Methods used by the authors: A follow-up analysis tallied 73 million or so unique TCR beta chains, 8.5 million to 14 million shared. Produced via immunoSEQ multiplex PCR; TCRdb's table is partial and in-frame only. D and trimming were read from the DNA, whereas the V and J calls and clone size are those reported in that table. Seen here are under 120,000 clones, 74% observed once, and the top ten hold roughly 2.5%.

The J gene is TRBJ2-7, the V gene TRBV5-1; 10 positions match TRBD2. The source is a man in his forties or fifties in good health and CMV-seropositive. The sequencing sample was made of PBMCs. This CDR3 reads CASSLASGSYEQYF. CDR3 in DNA: TGCGCCAGCAGCTTGGCTAGCGGGAGCTACGAGCAGTACTTC.